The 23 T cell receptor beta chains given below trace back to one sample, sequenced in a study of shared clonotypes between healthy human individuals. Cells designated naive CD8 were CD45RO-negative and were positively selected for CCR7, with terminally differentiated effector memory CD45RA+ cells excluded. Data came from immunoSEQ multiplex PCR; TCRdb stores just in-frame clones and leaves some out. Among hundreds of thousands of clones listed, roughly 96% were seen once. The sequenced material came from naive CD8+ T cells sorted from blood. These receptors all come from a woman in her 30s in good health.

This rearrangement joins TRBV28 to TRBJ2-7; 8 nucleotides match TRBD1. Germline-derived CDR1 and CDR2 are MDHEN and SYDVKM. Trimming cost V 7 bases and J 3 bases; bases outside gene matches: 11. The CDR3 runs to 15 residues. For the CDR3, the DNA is TGTGCCAGCAACCTCAGGGGGCTGGGGGTCTACGAGCAGTACTTC. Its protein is CASNLRGLGVYEQYF.

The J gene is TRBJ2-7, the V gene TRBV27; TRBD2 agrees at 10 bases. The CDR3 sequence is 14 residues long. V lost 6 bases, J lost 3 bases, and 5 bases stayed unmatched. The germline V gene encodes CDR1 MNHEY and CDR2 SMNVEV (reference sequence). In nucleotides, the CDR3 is TGTGCCAGCAGCTCCGGGACTAGCGACTACGAGCAGTACTTC. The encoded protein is CASSSGTSDYEQYF.

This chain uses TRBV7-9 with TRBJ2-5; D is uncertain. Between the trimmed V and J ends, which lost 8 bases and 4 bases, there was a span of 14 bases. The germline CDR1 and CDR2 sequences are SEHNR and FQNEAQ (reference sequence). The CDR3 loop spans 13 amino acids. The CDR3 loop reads CASGPTILETQYF. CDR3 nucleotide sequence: TGTGCCAGCGGTCCGACGATCTTAGAGACCCAGTACTTC.

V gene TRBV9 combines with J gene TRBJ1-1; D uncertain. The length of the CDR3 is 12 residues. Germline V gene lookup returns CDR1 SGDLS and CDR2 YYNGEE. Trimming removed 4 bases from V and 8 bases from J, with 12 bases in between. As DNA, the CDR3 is TGTGCCAGCAGCCCCAGCGGGATAGAAGCTTTCTTT. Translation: CASSPSGIEAFF.

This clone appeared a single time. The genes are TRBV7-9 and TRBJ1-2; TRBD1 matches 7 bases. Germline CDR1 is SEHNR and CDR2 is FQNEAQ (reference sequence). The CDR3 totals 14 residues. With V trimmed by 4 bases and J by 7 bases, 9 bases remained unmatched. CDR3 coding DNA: TGTGCCAGCAGCTCGCCCACAGGGGTTGGTGGCTACACCTTC. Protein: CASSSPTGVGGYTF.

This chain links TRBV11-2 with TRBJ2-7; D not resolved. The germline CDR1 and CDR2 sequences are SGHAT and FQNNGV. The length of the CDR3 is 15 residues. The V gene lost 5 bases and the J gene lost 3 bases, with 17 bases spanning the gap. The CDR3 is CASSGVWEFGYEQYF. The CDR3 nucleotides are TGTGCCAGCAGCGGGGTGTGGGAATTCGGCTACGAGCAGTACTTC.

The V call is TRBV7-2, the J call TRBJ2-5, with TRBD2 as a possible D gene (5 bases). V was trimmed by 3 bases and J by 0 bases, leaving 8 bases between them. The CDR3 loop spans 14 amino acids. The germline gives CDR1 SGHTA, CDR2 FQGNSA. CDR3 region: CASSFERNQETQYF. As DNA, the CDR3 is TGTGCCAGCAGCTTCGAGCGGAACCAAGAGACCCAGTACTTC.

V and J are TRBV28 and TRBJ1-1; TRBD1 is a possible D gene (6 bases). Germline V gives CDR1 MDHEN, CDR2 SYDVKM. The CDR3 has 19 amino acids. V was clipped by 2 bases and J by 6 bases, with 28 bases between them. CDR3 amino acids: CASSLRGFSGGLMSPEAFF. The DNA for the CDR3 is TGTGCCAGCAGTTTAAGGGGGTTTAGTGGAGGGTTAATGTCCCCTGAAGCTTTCTTT.

Here the CDR3 reads CATSRGVTNTEAFF. The CDR3 DNA sequence: TGTGCCACCAGCAGAGGCGTTACTAACACTGAAGCTTTCTTT. The J gene is TRBJ1-1, the V gene TRBV15, with D uncertain. The length of the CDR3 is 14 residues. Germline V gene data show CDR1 as LNHNV and CDR2 as YYDKDF (reference sequence). Between the trimmed V and J ends, which lost 1 base and 2 bases, there was a span of 8 bases.

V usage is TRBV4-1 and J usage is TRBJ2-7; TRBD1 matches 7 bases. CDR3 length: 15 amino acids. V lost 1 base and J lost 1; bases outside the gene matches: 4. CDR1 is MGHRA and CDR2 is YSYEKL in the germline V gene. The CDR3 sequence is CASSQGAGGSYEQYF. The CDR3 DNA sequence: TGCGCCAGCAGCCAAGGCGCAGGGGGATCCTACGAGCAGTACTTC.

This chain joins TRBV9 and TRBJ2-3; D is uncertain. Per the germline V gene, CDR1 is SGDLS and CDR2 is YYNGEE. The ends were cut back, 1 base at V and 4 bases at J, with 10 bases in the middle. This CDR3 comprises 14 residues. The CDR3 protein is CASSVSWGSDTQYF. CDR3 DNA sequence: TGTGCCAGCAGCGTAAGCTGGGGTTCAGATACGCAGTATTTT.

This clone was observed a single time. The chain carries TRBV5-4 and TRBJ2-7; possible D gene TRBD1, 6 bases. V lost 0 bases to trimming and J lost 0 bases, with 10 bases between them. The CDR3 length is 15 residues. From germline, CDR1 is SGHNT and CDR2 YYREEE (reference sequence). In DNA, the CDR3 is TGTGCCAGCAGCTTGGATCTGGACAGCTCCTACGAGCAGTACTTC. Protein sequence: CASSLDLDSSYEQYF.

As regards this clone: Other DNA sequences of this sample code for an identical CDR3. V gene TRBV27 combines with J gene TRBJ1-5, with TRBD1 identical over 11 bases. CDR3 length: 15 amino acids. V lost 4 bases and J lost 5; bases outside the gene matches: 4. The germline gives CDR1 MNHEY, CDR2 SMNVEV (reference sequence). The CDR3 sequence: CASSSGTGGYQPQHF. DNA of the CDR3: TGTGCCAGCAGTTCCGGGACAGGGGGATATCAGCCCCAGCATTTT.

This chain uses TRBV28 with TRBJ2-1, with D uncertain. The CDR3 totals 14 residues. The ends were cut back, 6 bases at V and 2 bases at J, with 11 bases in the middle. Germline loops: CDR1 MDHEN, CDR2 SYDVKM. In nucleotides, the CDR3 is TGTGCCAGCAGGCTCGACCATACCTACAATGAGCAGTTCTTC. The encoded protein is CASRLDHTYNEQFF.

The CDR3 DNA follows: TGTGCCAGCCGAACCGGACTCTCGTACCAAGAGACCCAGTACTTC. The encoded protein is CASRTGLSYQETQYF. This chain uses TRBV28 with TRBJ2-5; D might be TRBD2 (5 bases). Deletions cut 8 bases from V and 0 bases from J, with 16 bases between. Per germline, CDR1 MDHEN and CDR2 SYDVKM. There are 15 residues in the CDR3.

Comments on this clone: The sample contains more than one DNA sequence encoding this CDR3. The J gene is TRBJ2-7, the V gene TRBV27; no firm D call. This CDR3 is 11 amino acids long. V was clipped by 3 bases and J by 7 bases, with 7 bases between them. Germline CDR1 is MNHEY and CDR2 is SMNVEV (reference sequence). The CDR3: CASSFGREQYF. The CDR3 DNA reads TGTGCCAGCAGTTTCGGTCGTGAGCAGTACTTC.

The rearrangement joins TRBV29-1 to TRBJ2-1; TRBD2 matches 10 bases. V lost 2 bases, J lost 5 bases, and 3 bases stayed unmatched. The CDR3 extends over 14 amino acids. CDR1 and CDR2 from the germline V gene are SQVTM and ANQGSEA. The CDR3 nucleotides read TGCAGCGTTGAAACTAGCGGGGATGACAATGAGCAGTTCTTC. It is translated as CSVETSGDDNEQFF.

The CDR3 DNA is TGTGCCAGCAGTTTGTGGCAGGAACCTAATTCACCCCTCCACTTT. Protein sequence: CASSLWQEPNSPLHF. The chain recombines TRBV28 with TRBJ1-6; D is uncertain. In germline, CDR1 is MDHEN, CDR2 SYDVKM. V lost 3 bases and J 6 bases, leaving 12 bases between the germline ends. This CDR3 spans 15 amino acids.

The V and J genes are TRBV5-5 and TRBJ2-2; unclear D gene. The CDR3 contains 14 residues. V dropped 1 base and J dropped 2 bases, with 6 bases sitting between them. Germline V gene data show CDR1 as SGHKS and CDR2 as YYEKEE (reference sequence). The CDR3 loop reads CASSLLLNTGELFF. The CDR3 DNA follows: TGTGCCAGCAGCTTGCTTCTTAACACCGGGGAGCTGTTTTTT.

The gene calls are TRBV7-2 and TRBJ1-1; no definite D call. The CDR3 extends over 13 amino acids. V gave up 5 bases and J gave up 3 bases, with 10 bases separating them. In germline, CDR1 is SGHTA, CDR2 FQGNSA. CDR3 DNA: TGTGCCAGCAGCCCTGACTCCTACACTGAAGCTTTCTTT. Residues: CASSPDSYTEAFF. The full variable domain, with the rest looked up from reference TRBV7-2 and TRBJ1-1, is GAGVSQSPSNKVTEKGKDVELRCDPISGHTALYWYRQSLGQGLEFLIYFQGNSAPDKSGLPSDRFSAERTGGSVSTLTIQRTQQEDSAVYLCASSPDSYTEAFFGQGTRLTVV.

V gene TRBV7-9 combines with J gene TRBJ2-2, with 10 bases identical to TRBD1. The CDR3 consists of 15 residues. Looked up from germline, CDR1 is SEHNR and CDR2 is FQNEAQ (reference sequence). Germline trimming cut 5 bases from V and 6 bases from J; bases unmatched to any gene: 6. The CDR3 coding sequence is TGTGCCAGCAGCGCCCCGGGACAGGGGTCCGGGGAGCTGTTTTTT. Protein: CASSAPGQGSGELFF.

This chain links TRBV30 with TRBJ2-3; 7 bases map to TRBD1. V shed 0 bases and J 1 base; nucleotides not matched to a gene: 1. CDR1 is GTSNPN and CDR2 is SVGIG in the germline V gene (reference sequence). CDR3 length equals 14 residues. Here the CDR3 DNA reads TGTGCCTGGAGTGTTGGGACAGGCACAGATACGCAGTATTTT. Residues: CAWSVGTGTDTQYF.

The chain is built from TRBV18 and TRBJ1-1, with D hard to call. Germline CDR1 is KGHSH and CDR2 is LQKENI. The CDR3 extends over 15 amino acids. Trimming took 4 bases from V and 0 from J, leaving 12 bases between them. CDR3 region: CASSQRRFMNTEAFF. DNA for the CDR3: TGTGCCAGCTCACAACGAAGATTTATGAACACTGAAGCTTTCTTT.